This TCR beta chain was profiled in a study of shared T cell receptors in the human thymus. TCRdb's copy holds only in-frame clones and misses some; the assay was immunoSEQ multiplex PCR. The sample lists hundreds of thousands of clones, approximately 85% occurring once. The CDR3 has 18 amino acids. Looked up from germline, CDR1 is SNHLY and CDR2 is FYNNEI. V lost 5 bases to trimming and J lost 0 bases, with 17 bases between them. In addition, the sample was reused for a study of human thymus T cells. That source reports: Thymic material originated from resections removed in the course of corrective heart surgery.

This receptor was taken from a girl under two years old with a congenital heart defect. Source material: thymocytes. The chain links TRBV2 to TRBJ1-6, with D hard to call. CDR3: CASSPTDVLSSYNSPLHF. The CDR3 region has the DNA TGTGCCAGCAGTCCTACTGATGTCCTAAGCTCCTATAATTCACCCCTCCACTTT.